One sample yielded the 21 T cell receptor beta chains listed below, sequenced in a study of blood T cell repertoires in COVID-19. Method: immunoSEQ multiplex PCR; TCRdb's copy keeps in-frame clones and lacks some. The table lists about 310,000 clones, 85% to 90% of them singletons, with around 1% in the top ten. Sequencing input: peripheral blood. These receptor sequences come from a middle-aged woman with COVID-19, enrolled during active disease.

The V gene is TRBV19, the J gene TRBJ1-3; 7 nucleotides match TRBD1. The ends lost 4 bases at V and 2 bases at J; junction bases unmatched: 5. The CDR3 covers 15 residues. Germline V gene data show CDR1 as LNHDA and CDR2 as SQIVND (reference sequence). The CDR3 nucleotides read TGTGCCAGTAGTACCGTCAGGGGGACTGGAAACACCATATATTTT. Its translation is CASSTVRGTGNTIYF.

In this sample, this clone turned up a few times. The chain employs TRBV12-3 or TRBV12-4 and TRBJ2-7; D not resolved. The CDR3 length is 12 residues. V lost 6 bases and J lost 4, with 10 bases in between. CDR3 sequence: CASSREVYEQYF. The CDR3 DNA follows: TGTGCCAGCAGCCGAGAGGTTTACGAGCAGTACTTC.

This rearrangement joins TRBV7-8 to TRBJ1-5, with D maybe TRBD1 (6 bases). V lost 0 bases, J lost 2 bases, and 8 bases lay in between. This CDR3 is built from 15 residues. Germline V gene lookup returns CDR1 SGHVS and CDR2 FQNEAQ. Written as DNA, the CDR3 is TGTGCCAGCAGCTTAGCAGGGGGAGGCAATCAGCCCCAGCATTTT. This translates into CASSLAGGGNQPQHF.

This rearrangement joins TRBV6-5 to TRBJ2-1; D possibly corresponds to TRBD2 (6 bases). The CDR3 has 12 amino acids. Germline-derived CDR1 and CDR2 are MNHEY and SVGAGI. Trimming left V 4 bases short and J 6 bases short, with 7 bases between. In DNA, the CDR3 is TGTGCCAGCAGTTTGGGAGGCAATGAGCAGTTCTTC. Its protein is CASSLGGNEQFF.

CDR3 sequence: CASSLQGWQPQHF. CDR3 nucleotides: TGTGCCAGCAGCTTACAGGGTTGGCAGCCCCAGCATTTT. The rearrangement joins TRBV7-2 to TRBJ1-5, with D tentatively TRBD1 (5 bases). The V end lost 2 bases, the J end lost 7 bases, and 9 bases lay between the germline ends. The CDR3 has 13 residues. Germline V gene data show CDR1 as SGHTA and CDR2 as FQGNSA.

Notes on this clone: At the DNA level, this CDR3 is encoded by other sequences in the same sample as well. This chain links TRBV19 with TRBJ1-5; 9 bases match TRBD1. The CDR3 extends over 14 amino acids. The V gene's germline CDR1 is LNHDA and CDR2 SQIVND (reference sequence). The ends lost 2 bases at V and 5 bases at J; junction bases unmatched: 1. Written as DNA, the CDR3 is TGTGCCAGTAGTATAAGGACAGGGGATCAGCCCCAGCATTTT. As protein: CASSIRTGDQPQHF.

This rearrangement joins TRBV7-9 to TRBJ1-6; D may be TRBD1 (5 bases). The CDR3 has 15 residues. Germline CDR1 SEHNR, CDR2 FQNEAQ (reference sequence). V gave up 5 bases and J gave up 6 bases, with 14 bases separating them. The CDR3 is CASSPAQGANSPLHF. DNA of the CDR3: TGTGCCAGCAGCCCCGCCCAGGGTGCTAATTCACCCCTCCACTTT.

The chain is built from TRBV5-1 and TRBJ1-6, with 8 bases lining up with TRBD1. The V gene end was trimmed by 5 bases and the J gene end by 8 bases; junction bases not matched to a gene: 3. Germline CDR1 is SGHRS and CDR2 is YFSETQ. The CDR3 runs to 13 residues. The CDR3: CASRQGVDSPLHF. The DNA of the CDR3 is TGCGCCAGCAGACAGGGGGTGGATTCACCCCTCCACTTT.

The chain carries TRBV28 and TRBJ2-7, with D hard to call. The CDR3 is 15 amino acids. Per the germline V gene, CDR1 is MDHEN and CDR2 is SYDVKM. V gave up 4 bases and J gave up 0 bases, with 13 bases separating them. CDR3 in amino acids: CASSSQTVLSYEQYF. The CDR3 DNA is TGTGCCAGCAGTTCCCAAACAGTGCTCTCCTACGAGCAGTACTTC.

The chain is built from TRBV5-4 and TRBJ1-1; 7 bases fit TRBD1. Losses at the gene ends were 0 bases for V and 4 bases for J; bases not matched to a gene: 3. The germline CDR1 and CDR2 sequences are SGHNT and YYREEE (reference sequence). CDR3 length: 14 amino acids. The CDR3 loop reads CASSLGGGITEAFF. The CDR3, as DNA: TGTGCCAGCAGCTTGGGAGGGGGCATCACTGAAGCTTTCTTT.

The chain employs TRBV30 and TRBJ1-1; a weak D match, TRBD1 (6 bases). The V end lost 3 bases, the J end lost 0 bases, and 14 bases lay between the germline ends. This CDR3 is built from 15 residues. CDR1 and CDR2 from the germline V gene are GTSNPN and SVGIG (reference sequence). Here the CDR3 DNA reads TGTGCCTGGAGGGGGGGGGCAACGCTGAACACTGAAGCTTTCTTT. Amino acids: CAWRGGATLNTEAFF.

This chain links TRBV29-1 with TRBJ2-5; 9 bases align to TRBD1. The ends lost 7 bases at V and 4 bases at J; junction bases unmatched: 7. CDR1 SQVTM and CDR2 ANQGSEA come from the germline V gene. This CDR3 region has 13 residues. DNA of the CDR3: TGCAGCGCCCCAACAGGGGGCGTAGAGACCCAGTACTTC. Translation gives CSAPTGGVETQYF. Full variable domain (rest looked up from reference TRBV29-1 and TRBJ2-5): SAVISQKPSRDICQRGTSLTIQCQVDSQVTMMFWYRQQPGQSLTLIATANQGSEATYESGFVIDKFPISRPNLTFSTLTVSNMSPEDSSIYLCSAPTGGVETQYFGPGTRLLVL.

The chain couples TRBV28 to TRBJ1-2; D gene ambiguous. The CDR3 is 12 residues long. Germline values: CDR1 MDHEN, CDR2 SYDVKM. V lost 2 bases, J lost 4 bases, and 5 bases lay in between. The CDR3 protein is CASSLRSYGYTF. CDR3 sequence (DNA): TGTGCCAGCAGTTTACGCAGCTATGGCTACACCTTC.

The V gene is TRBV6-5, the J gene TRBJ2-7, with D perhaps matching TRBD1 (6 bases). Per germline, CDR1 MNHEY and CDR2 SVGAGI. With 0 bases removed from V and 7 bases from J, the gap between germline ends came to 16 bases. This CDR3 region has 15 residues. CDR3 nucleotide sequence: TGTGCCAGCAGTTACTCGGGGGCCGTAGGCGGGGAGCAGTACTTC. Translating it yields CASSYSGAVGGEQYF.

The chain combines TRBV13 with TRBJ2-3, with 11 bases identical to TRBD2. V dropped 5 bases and J dropped 0; count of bases not matched to a gene: 16. The CDR3 loop spans 20 amino acids. In germline, CDR1 is PRHDT, CDR2 FYEKMQ (reference sequence). CDR3 in amino acids: CASSLPGTSGRRSSTDTQYF. The CDR3 DNA is TGTGCCAGCAGCCTACCCGGGACTAGCGGACGCCGTTCTAGCACAGATACGCAGTATTTT.

This chain uses TRBV5-5 with TRBJ1-2, with D unclear. Germline V CDR1 and CDR2: SGHKS, YYEKEE (reference sequence). This CDR3 spans 13 amino acids. Trimming pared 1 base from V and 2 bases from J, leaving 6 bases between. The DNA for the CDR3 is TGTGCCAGCAGCTTGTCACAGAACTATGGCTACACCTTC. The encoded protein is CASSLSQNYGYTF.

The rearrangement uses TRBV12-3 or TRBV12-4 and TRBJ1-4, with unresolved D. This CDR3 spans 11 amino acids. V dropped 6 bases and J dropped 6 bases, with 5 bases sitting between them. The chain's CDR3 is CASSLYEKLFF. The CDR3 coding sequence is TGTGCCAGCAGCCTATATGAAAAACTGTTTTTT.

CDR3 sequence: CASIGVSNTGELFF. The CDR3 region has the DNA TGTGCCAGCATCGGGGTCTCGAACACCGGGGAGCTGTTTTTT. This chain connects TRBV5-5 to TRBJ2-2; D may be TRBD2 (5 bases). Trimming removed 6 bases from V and 0 bases from J, with 9 bases in between. This CDR3 has 14 amino acids. CDR1 and CDR2 (germline): SGHKS, YYEKEE (reference sequence). Full variable domain (outside the CDR3, taken from reference TRBV5-5 and TRBJ2-2): DAGVTQSPTHLIKTRGQQVTLRCSPISGHKSVSWYQQVLGQGPQFIFQYYEKEERGRGNFPDRFSARQFPNYSSELNVNALLLGDSALYLCASIGVSNTGELFFGEGSRLTVL.

This chain uses TRBV11-3 with TRBJ2-2; 10 nucleotides agree with TRBD1. Germline V lookup: CDR1 SGHNT, CDR2 YENEEA. V shed 5 bases, J shed 6 bases, and the junction held 9 bases outside the gene matches. The CDR3 consists of 16 residues. The CDR3 loop is CASSPRTGGSSGELFF. The CDR3 region has the DNA TGTGCCAGCAGCCCGAGGACAGGGGGAAGTTCCGGGGAGCTGTTTTTT.

A single count supports this clone. The chain carries TRBV7-2 and TRBJ2-1, with TRBD2 matching over 11 bases. V gave up 5 bases and J gave up 9 bases; unmatched junction bases: 3. The CDR3 totals 13 residues. Germline CDR1 is SGHTA and CDR2 is FQGNSA. CDR3 protein: CASSVGLAGEQFF. CDR3 bases: TGTGCCAGCAGCGTAGGACTAGCGGGTGAGCAGTTCTTC.

The rearrangement links TRBV9 to TRBJ2-1, with D perhaps TRBD2 (5 bases). V was cut by 3 bases and J by 12 bases, with 13 bases left in between. Germline V CDR1 and CDR2: SGDLS, YYNGEE. This CDR3 spans 12 amino acids. For the CDR3, the DNA is TGTGCCAGCAGCGGGCACCTACGGGGGCAGTTCTTC. Encoded protein: CASSGHLRGQFF.